This passage covers 14 T cell receptor beta chains from one sample sequenced in a study of blood T cell repertoires in COVID-19. Assay: immunoSEQ multiplex PCR; the TCRdb copy retains only in-frame clones and omits some. This table holds 200,000 to 250,000 clones, around 85% found once. Sequencing input: PBMCs or T cells enriched from blood (not recorded which). The receptors come from a woman in her forties with acute COVID-19.

This clone is a singleton in its sample. The chain couples TRBV5-6 to TRBJ2-5; 8 positions match TRBD1. In germline, CDR1 is SGHDT, CDR2 YYEEEE. This CDR3 spans 14 amino acids. Losses at the gene ends were 1 base for V and 4 bases for J; bases not matched to a gene: 3. In nucleotides, the CDR3 is TGTGCCAGCAGCTTGCAGGGGGCGCGAGAGACCCAGTACTTC. Its translation: CASSLQGARETQYF. The variable domain in full, completed from reference TRBV5-6 and TRBJ2-5, reads DAGVTQSPTHLIKTRGQQVTLRCSPKSGHDTVSWYQQALGQGPQFIFQYYEEEERQRGNFPDRFSGHQFPNYSSELNVNALLLGDSALYLCASSLQGARETQYFGPGTRLLVL.

In nucleotides, the CDR3 is TGTGCCAGCAGCTACGGGACTAGCGGGAATGAGCAGTTCTTC. It specifies CASSYGTSGNEQFF. The chain couples TRBV11-2 to TRBJ2-1; 12 bases map to TRBD2. The CDR3 length is 14 residues. With V trimmed by 4 bases and J by 7 bases, 2 bases remained unmatched. Germline V lookup: CDR1 SGHAT, CDR2 FQNNGV. The full variable domain, in which reference TRBV11-2 and TRBJ2-1 provide the parts outside the CDR3, is EAGVAQSPRYKIIEKRQSVAFWCNPISGHATLYWYQQILGQGPKLLIQFQNNGVVDDSQLPKDRFSAERLKGVDSTLKIQPAKLEDSAVYLCASSYGTSGNEQFFGPGTRLTVL.

This clone has more than one count but fewer than ten. This chain uses TRBV7-8 with TRBJ2-2; 11 bases are a match to TRBD2. This CDR3 comprises 20 residues. Germline values: CDR1 SGHVS, CDR2 FQNEAQ. The V segment lost 3 bases and the J segment 2 bases; nucleotides outside the gene matches: 14. In DNA, the CDR3 is TGTGCCAGCAGCTTGGGGGTTGGAGTAGCGGGAGGGCCAAACACCGGGGAGCTGTTTTTT. The encoded protein is CASSLGVGVAGGPNTGELFF.

Details on this clone: Within the sample, other DNA sequences also encode this same CDR3. The chain joins TRBV7-2 to TRBJ2-5; 10 nucleotides align to TRBD1. The CDR3 runs 14 residues. Germline CDR1 and CDR2: SGHTA and FQGNSA. J gave up 4 bases and V 1 base, and 0 bases lay outside the gene matches. The CDR3 loop is CASSLGDRGETQYF. The CDR3 DNA reads as TGTGCCAGCAGCTTAGGGGACAGGGGAGAGACCCAGTACTTC.

The chain has TRBV11-3 and TRBJ1-1, with D uncertain. The V gene lost 3 bases and the J gene lost 8 bases, with 10 bases spanning the gap. This CDR3 contains 12 residues. Germline lookup yields CDR1 SGHNT and CDR2 YENEEA. CDR3 in DNA: TGTGCCAGCAGCTTTACTGGCAGGGAAGCTTTCTTT. Its translation: CASSFTGREAFF.

In nucleotides, the CDR3 is TGTGCCAGCAGCTTCCTCCAGGGGGCCACTGAAGCTTTCTTT. The encoded protein is CASSFLQGATEAFF. The chain recombines TRBV5-5 with TRBJ1-1; 8 positions match TRBD1. The junction had 4 bases not matched to a gene; V was cut back by 2 bases and J by 4 bases. Germline V CDR1 and CDR2: SGHKS, YYEKEE (reference sequence). This CDR3 contains 14 residues.

The chain couples TRBV24-1 to TRBJ2-5; D might be TRBD2 (6 bases). Per germline, CDR1 KGHDR and CDR2 SFDVKD. This CDR3 contains 15 residues. Trimming left V 7 bases short and J 7 bases short, with 21 bases between. This CDR3 reads CATSEGLHPIGTQYF. CDR3 nucleotide sequence: TGTGCCACCAGCGAAGGACTACATCCGATAGGGACCCAGTACTTC.

This clone was seen once. This sequence joins TRBV28 and TRBJ2-3; D unclear. The CDR3 extends over 14 amino acids. V was shortened by 3 bases and J by 4 bases, with 11 bases between the two germline ends. CDR1 and CDR2 from the germline V gene are MDHEN and SYDVKM. CDR3: CASSFSRQADTQYF. The CDR3 region has the DNA TGTGCCAGCAGTTTCTCCAGACAAGCAGATACGCAGTATTTT.

This rearrangement joins TRBV19 to TRBJ1-4; D is possibly TRBD1 (6 bases). With 9 bases removed from V and 4 bases from J, the gap between germline ends came to 18 bases. This CDR3 is 15 amino acids long. Germline V lookup: CDR1 LNHDA, CDR2 SQIVND (reference sequence). The CDR3 spells CASRFRDIDNEKLFF. For the CDR3, the DNA is TGTGCCAGCAGGTTCCGGGACATCGATAATGAAAAACTGTTTTTT.

This chain connects TRBV6-5 to TRBJ2-7; D might be TRBD1 (5 bases). The V end was cut by 6 bases, the J end by 2 bases, with 14 bases between. CDR3 length: 14 residues. Germline CDR1 is MNHEY and CDR2 is SVGAGI. The CDR3 protein is CASSLFDRAYEQYF. As DNA, the CDR3 is TGTGCCAGCAGCTTGTTCGACAGAGCCTACGAGCAGTACTTC.

The table lists this clone with a few counts. The rearrangement links TRBV5-6 to TRBJ2-3; 11 bases agree with TRBD2. This CDR3 contains 19 residues. Germline-derived CDR1 and CDR2 are SGHDT and YYEEEE. V shed 1 base and J 1 base; nucleotides not matched to a gene: 11. The CDR3 DNA reads as TGTGCCAGCAGCTTGCCCCGACTAGCGGGGCCCCTTGGCACAGATACGCAGTATTTT. Translation gives CASSLPRLAGPLGTDTQYF.

The chain is built from TRBV5-4 and TRBJ2-7; 12 bases are a match to TRBD2. The V gene end was trimmed by 4 bases and the J gene end by 3 bases; junction bases not matched to a gene: 5. The CDR3 has 15 amino acids. From germline, CDR1 is SGHNT and CDR2 YYREEE (reference sequence). The CDR3 DNA is TGTGCCAGCAGCATCGGGACTAGCGGGTTCTACGAGCAGTACTTC. This sequence encodes CASSIGTSGFYEQYF.

This chain joins TRBV30 and TRBJ1-5, with 7 nucleotides matching TRBD1. The CDR3 contains 13 residues. Germline CDR1 and CDR2: GTSNPN and SVGIG (reference sequence). The trim removed 4 bases at V and 3 bases at J, leaving 3 bases unmatched. CDR3 nucleotide sequence: TGTGCCTGGAAGGGACAGTACAATCAGCCCCAGCATTTT. This translates into CAWKGQYNQPQHF.

The chain joins TRBV18 to TRBJ2-2, with a possible D match to TRBD2 (6 bases). Germline assignment: CDR1 KGHSH and CDR2 LQKENI. This CDR3 contains 14 residues. The V and J ends lost 8 bases and 1 base respectively, with 11 bases between them. CDR3 DNA sequence: TGTGCCAGCACCGGGCGGGGGAACACCGGGGAGCTGTTTTTT. Translating gives CASTGRGNTGELFF.